This entry lists 23 T cell receptor beta chains sequenced from one sample in a study of shared clonotypes between healthy human individuals. The data were produced by immunoSEQ multiplex PCR, yet TCRdb's version contains in-frame clones alone and is incomplete. The sample carries about 2.1 million clones, about 93% recorded once. Positive CCR7 selection of CD45RO-negative cells yielded the naive CD8 cells, and terminally differentiated effector memory CD45RA+ cells were excluded. Source material: naive CD8+ T cells from PBMCs. The receptors originated from a man younger than 30 in good health. Some clones in this sample may be carry-over from other donors' samples.

The chain is built from TRBV5-5 and TRBJ1-4, with D uncertain. CDR1 is SGHKS and CDR2 is YYEKEE in the germline V gene (reference sequence). V lost 3 bases to trimming and J lost 6 bases, with 12 bases between them. This CDR3 is 14 amino acids long. The CDR3 is CASSSFLSDEKLFF. CDR3 DNA sequence: TGTGCCAGCAGCTCCTTTCTTTCCGATGAAAAACTGTTTTTT.

The chain uses TRBV4-1 and TRBJ1-1, with 7 bases identical to TRBD1. CDR3 length: 15 amino acids. Per the germline V gene, CDR1 is MGHRA and CDR2 is YSYEKL. V lost 2 bases, J lost 3 bases, and 6 bases stayed unmatched. This chain's CDR3 is CASSQRGQRDTEAFF. The CDR3 DNA is TGCGCCAGCAGCCAACGGGGACAGCGAGACACTGAAGCTTTCTTT.

Here the CDR3 reads CASSLVESRVDTQYF. CDR3 in DNA: TGTGCCAGCAGTTTAGTCGAGAGCCGAGTGGATACGCAGTATTTT. The chain combines TRBV28 with TRBJ2-3; no definite D call. Germline loops: CDR1 MDHEN, CDR2 SYDVKM. The CDR3 contains 15 residues. The germline V and J ends were trimmed by 2 bases and 6 bases, with 15 bases remaining between them.

This chain links TRBV5-1 with TRBJ2-7; TRBD1 is a possible D gene (6 bases). With 4 bases removed from V and 2 bases from J, the gap between germline ends came to 19 bases. The CDR3 extends over 16 amino acids. Germline lookup yields CDR1 SGHRS and CDR2 YFSETQ. The CDR3: CASSLGPGSGAYEQYF. In DNA form, the CDR3 reads TGCGCCAGCAGCCTAGGGCCGGGCTCAGGGGCCTACGAGCAGTACTTC. Full variable domain (remainder filled in from reference TRBV5-1 and TRBJ2-7): KAGVTQTPRYLIKTRGQQVTLSCSPISGHRSVSWYQQTPGQGLQFLFEYFSETQRNKGNFPGRFSGRQFSNSRSEMNVSTLELGDSALYLCASSLGPGSGAYEQYFGPGTRLTVT.

The genes are TRBV5-8 and TRBJ2-1, with D possibly matching TRBD2 (6 bases). The CDR3 is 14 amino acids. Germline loops: CDR1 SGHTS, CDR2 YDEGEE. V was pared by 2 bases and J by 2 bases, with 8 bases between. CDR3 nucleotide sequence: TGTGCCAGCAGCTTTGGCGGGGCCTACAATGAGCAGTTCTTC. This encodes CASSFGGAYNEQFF.

The genes are TRBV15 and TRBJ2-4; 8 bases align to TRBD1. The V and J ends lost 3 bases and 5 bases, in that order; junction bases with no gene match: 3. Germline-derived CDR1 and CDR2 are LNHNV and YYDKDF (reference sequence). The CDR3 is 14 amino acids. CDR3 in amino acids: CATSSGQGENIQYF. The CDR3 bases are TGTGCCACCAGCAGTGGACAGGGCGAAAACATTCAGTACTTC.

This clone was seen a few times. The chain has TRBV21-1 and TRBJ2-2. TRBV21-1 has pseudogene status. This CDR3 comprises 16 residues. The CDR3 reads CASSKWPSAGTGELFF. CDR3 coding DNA: TGTGCCAGCAGCAAATGGCCCTCAGCTGGCACCGGGGAGCTGTTTTTT.

The rearrangement joins TRBV7-3 to TRBJ2-5; 8 bases fit TRBD2. The CDR3 contains 16 residues. Trimming at V came to 5 bases and at J to 1 base, leaving 9 bases not matched to a gene. Per the germline V gene, CDR1 is SGHTA and CDR2 is FQGTGA. This CDR3 reads CASSPPPGGGQETQYF. CDR3 sequence (DNA): TGTGCCAGCAGCCCCCCGCCGGGGGGGGGCCAAGAGACCCAGTACTTC.

The rearrangement joins TRBV19 to TRBJ1-1; 7 nucleotides match TRBD1. Germline CDR1 LNHDA, CDR2 SQIVND (reference sequence). This CDR3 contains 12 residues. The V gene end was trimmed by 8 bases and the J gene end by 10 bases; junction bases not matched to a gene: 10. The CDR3 nucleotides read TGTGCCAGTGGAACAGGGGCGGGGATAGCTTTCTTT. Residues: CASGTGAGIAFF.

This sequence joins TRBV2 and TRBJ1-1; D unresolved. Germline V CDR1 and CDR2: SNHLY, FYNNEI. This CDR3 comprises 12 residues. Trimming left V 7 bases short and J 5 bases short, with 11 bases between. For the CDR3, the DNA is TGTGCCAGCATCGTATTGGAGACTGAAGCTTTCTTT. Protein product: CASIVLETEAFF.

Of note for this clone: The same CDR3 arises from other DNA sequences in this sample as well. The rearrangement joins TRBV19 to TRBJ1-1, with unresolved D. The ends were cut back, 6 bases at V and 1 base at J, with 9 bases in the middle. The germline V gene encodes CDR1 LNHDA and CDR2 SQIVND (reference sequence). There are 13 residues in the CDR3. The DNA of the CDR3 is TGTGCCAGTAGCCTTACGGGGAACACTGAAGCTTTCTTT. It codes for CASSLTGNTEAFF. Drawing the rest from reference TRBV19 and TRBJ1-1, the complete variable domain is DGGITQSPKYLFRKEGQNVTLSCEQNLNHDAMYWYRQDPGQGLRLIYYSQIVNDFQKGDIAEGYSVSREKKESFPLTVTSAQKNPTAFYLCASSLTGNTEAFFGQGTRLTVV.

In regard to this clone: The sample carries other DNA sequences with the same CDR3. This chain uses TRBV4-1 with TRBJ1-2, with TRBD1 matching 8 bases. Losses at the gene ends were 0 bases for V and 4 bases for J; bases not matched to a gene: 4. Germline loops: CDR1 MGHRA, CDR2 YSYEKL. This CDR3 is 15 amino acids long. In DNA, the CDR3 is TGCGCCAGCAGCCAAGACAGGGGGCGGGGCTATGGCTACACCTTC. Amino acid sequence: CASSQDRGRGYGYTF.

V usage is TRBV19 and J usage is TRBJ2-5; TRBD1 matches at 7 bases. Trimming cost V 0 bases and J 2 bases; bases outside gene matches: 6. The CDR3 sequence is 16 residues long. Per the germline V gene, CDR1 is LNHDA and CDR2 is SQIVND (reference sequence). The CDR3 nucleotides read TGTGCCAGTAGTATAGATCGGGCAGGGGGACAAGAGACCCAGTACTTC. Encoded protein: CASSIDRAGGQETQYF.

This clone was recorded once. This CDR3 reads CASSSAGLKGASDTQYF. For the CDR3, the DNA is TGTGCCAGCAGTTCCGCGGGACTTAAGGGGGCAAGTGATACGCAGTATTTT. The V gene is TRBV28, the J gene TRBJ2-3, with D possibly being TRBD1 (7 bases). Trimming removed 4 bases at V and 6 bases at J, with 23 bases between. The germline V gene encodes CDR1 MDHEN and CDR2 SYDVKM. The CDR3 is made up of 17 amino acids.

The chain uses TRBV2 and TRBJ2-3, with 7 bases lining up with TRBD2. The V segment lost 8 bases and the J segment 4 bases; nucleotides outside the gene matches: 15. Germline V lookup: CDR1 SNHLY, CDR2 FYNNEI. The CDR3 spans 16 residues. DNA for the CDR3: TGTGCCAGCGTGGCGGGAGAGGGTCTAGTGGCAGATACGCAGTATTTT. It encodes CASVAGEGLVADTQYF. The variable domain in full, with the rest retrieved from reference TRBV2 and TRBJ2-3, is EPEVTQTPSHQVTQMGQEVILRCVPISNHLYFYWYRQILGQKVEFLVSFYNNEISEKSEIFDDQFSVERPDGSNFTLKIRSTKLEDSAMYFCASVAGEGLVADTQYFGPGTRLTVL.

The chain couples TRBV7-6 to TRBJ2-7, with 14 positions matching TRBD2. The V gene's germline CDR1 is SGHVS and CDR2 FNYEAQ. The CDR3 extends over 16 amino acids. Trimming removed 5 bases from V and 0 bases from J; junction bases left unmatched: 3. The CDR3 here is CASSIGTSGSSYEQYF. CDR3 bases: TGTGCCAGCAGCATTGGGACTAGCGGGAGCTCCTACGAGCAGTACTTC.

In its sample, this clone was seen a few times. At the DNA level, this CDR3 is encoded by other sequences in the same sample as well. The chain recombines TRBV19 with TRBJ1-1; no clear D. The CDR3 contains 13 residues. CDR1 LNHDA and CDR2 SQIVND come from the germline V gene (reference sequence). The germline V and J ends were trimmed by 3 bases and 1 base, with 6 bases remaining between them. CDR3 sequence (DNA): TGTGCCAGTAGTATCGCCTCGAACACTGAAGCTTTCTTT. Translation: CASSIASNTEAFF. Drawing the rest from reference TRBV19 and TRBJ1-1, the complete variable domain is DGGITQSPKYLFRKEGQNVTLSCEQNLNHDAMYWYRQDPGQGLRLIYYSQIVNDFQKGDIAEGYSVSREKKESFPLTVTSAQKNPTAFYLCASSIASNTEAFFGQGTRLTVV.

This sequence joins TRBV7-9 and TRBJ2-1; D is possibly TRBD1 or TRBD2 (5 bases each). CDR3 length: 14 amino acids. Trimming took off 5 bases at V and 4 bases at J, with 12 bases between the two ends. In germline, CDR1 is SEHNR, CDR2 FQNEAQ (reference sequence). CDR3 residues: CASSIRDGYNEQFF. The CDR3 coding sequence is TGTGCCAGCAGCATTCGGGACGGGTACAATGAGCAGTTCTTC.

The chain recombines TRBV27 with TRBJ2-3; 8 bases align to TRBD2. V was pared by 3 bases and J by 2 bases, with 7 bases of the junction left unmatched. Germline-derived CDR1 and CDR2 are MNHEY and SMNVEV (reference sequence). This CDR3 has 16 residues. For the CDR3, the DNA is TGTGCCAGCAGTTTTGGGGTAGCGGGGTACACAGATACGCAGTATTTT. This sequence encodes CASSFGVAGYTDTQYF.

The V and J genes are TRBV5-8 and TRBJ2-1; TRBD1 aligns across 7 bases. Germline V gene data show CDR1 as SGHTS and CDR2 as YDEGEE. V shed 4 bases and J 7 bases; nucleotides not matched to a gene: 14. This CDR3 spans 16 amino acids. CDR3 DNA sequence: TGTGCCAGCAGCCCCTTTCAACGGACAGGTCGAAATGAGCAGTTCTTC. It codes for CASSPFQRTGRNEQFF.

This chain uses TRBV10-2 with TRBJ1-2; no reliable D call. V lost 3 bases, J lost 1 base, and 9 bases lay in between. Germline loops: CDR1 WSHSY, CDR2 SAAADI. The CDR3 has 14 amino acids. The CDR3 DNA follows: TGCGCCAGCAGTGACGTCAGACTTAACTATGGCTACACCTTC. Protein product: CASSDVRLNYGYTF.

This chain links TRBV5-6 with TRBJ1-1; possible D gene TRBD1, 6 bases. The CDR3 runs to 15 residues. V lost 2 bases to trimming and J lost 0 bases, with 11 bases between them. Germline V gene sequence: CDR1 SGHDT, CDR2 YYEEEE. CDR3 in DNA: TGTGCCAGCAGCTTCAGGGGTCCAATGAACACTGAAGCTTTCTTT. This codes for CASSFRGPMNTEAFF.

This clone has just a few counts. This sample also contains other DNA sequences that code for the same CDR3. The gene calls are TRBV6-5 and TRBJ2-7, with D tentatively TRBD1 (6 bases). Between the trimmed V and J ends, which lost 2 bases and 1 base, there was a span of 6 bases. Germline lookup yields CDR1 MNHEY and CDR2 SVGAGI. The CDR3 runs 13 residues. Here the CDR3 reads CASSYRGSYEQYF. In nucleotides, the CDR3 is TGTGCCAGCAGTTACAGGGGGTCCTACGAGCAGTACTTC.